This paragraph reports one TCR beta chain. This sample was taken from a study of blood T cell repertoires in COVID-19. Trimming removed 5 bases at V and 0 bases at J, with 20 bases between. The CDR3 spans 18 residues. Germline CDR1 and CDR2: LGHDT and YNNKEL (reference sequence). Clones were read by immunoSEQ multiplex PCR, and TCRdb kept only the in-frame ones, dropping some. The sample lists about 190,000 clones, approximately 90% occurring once. The source of this sequence is a man aged 55 to 70 with active or convalescent COVID-19. Sequenced material: peripheral blood. The V gene is TRBV3-1 (or the pseudogene TRBV3-2), the J gene TRBJ1-3; no firm D call. CDR3 DNA: TGTGCCAGCAGCTCTCACCCCTTCGGAGCAAGCTCTGGAAACACCATATATTTT. Its translation: CASSSHPFGASSGNTIYF.